These 24 T cell receptor beta chains originate from one sample sequenced in a study of T cell responses to AZD1222 COVID-19 vaccine. TCRdb's table, derived via immunoSEQ multiplex PCR, lists solely in-frame clones and lacks some. In the table there are some 120,000 clones, just over 85% of which are singletons. The sequencing used peripheral blood, collected on day 0 of AZD1222 vaccination. Every receptor here comes from an adult in good health.

The rearrangement uses TRBV18 and TRBJ1-3, with 10 positions matching TRBD1. This CDR3 comprises 14 residues. CDR1 KGHSH and CDR2 LQKENI come from the germline V gene. J lost 8 bases, V lost 6 bases, and 7 bases had no gene match. Here the CDR3 reads CASSRQGAEDTIYF. The CDR3 nucleotides are TGTGCCAGCTCTCGACAGGGGGCGGAGGACACCATATATTTT.

The J gene is TRBJ2-6, the V gene TRBV29-1, with D possibly being TRBD2 (5 bases). Germline assignment: CDR1 SQVTM and CDR2 ANQGSEA. The germline V and J ends were trimmed by 4 bases and 0 bases, with 10 bases remaining between them. The CDR3 totals 15 residues. The CDR3 DNA reads as TGCAGCGTTGGCCCGGGGTACTCTGGGGCCAACGTCCTGACTTTC. Amino acids: CSVGPGYSGANVLTF.

J is TRBJ2-3 and V is TRBV5-1; weak D call: TRBD2 (6 bases). The germline CDR1 and CDR2 sequences are SGHRS and YFSETQ. Between the trimmed V and J ends, which lost 0 bases and 0 bases, there was a span of 8 bases. The CDR3 contains 15 residues. The CDR3: CASSLAGESTDTQYF. As DNA, the CDR3 is TGCGCCAGCAGCTTGGCGGGAGAGAGCACAGATACGCAGTATTTT.

This clone was recorded only once. This chain uses TRBV6-2 or TRBV6-3 with TRBJ2-1; 16 positions match TRBD2. CDR3 length: 15 residues. V lost 6 bases to trimming and J lost 15 bases; unmatched junction nucleotides: 11. Per germline, CDR1 MNHEY and CDR2 SVGEGT. This CDR3 reads CASSSGLAGGRLGFF. CDR3 bases: TGTGCCAGCAGCTCGGGACTAGCGGGAGGGCGTCTCGGGTTCTTC.

This CDR3 reads CASSMPEGYGYTF. The CDR3 DNA sequence: TGTGCCAGTAGTATGCCAGAGGGCTATGGCTACACCTTC. The chain combines TRBV19 with TRBJ1-2; D is undetermined. Germline CDR1 reads LNHDA; CDR2 reads SQIVND (reference sequence). The CDR3 totals 13 residues. V lost 3 bases and J 4 bases, leaving 9 bases between the germline ends.

Remarks on this clone: Within the sample, other DNA sequences also encode this same CDR3. The gene calls are TRBV9 and TRBJ1-1; D is undetermined. CDR3 length: 13 amino acids. CDR1 and CDR2 (germline): SGDLS, YYNGEE. Trimming pared 2 bases from V and 0 bases from J, leaving 5 bases between. The CDR3 reads CASSVAVNTEAFF. CDR3 nucleotides: TGTGCCAGCAGCGTTGCTGTGAACACTGAAGCTTTCTTT.

The CDR3 sequence is CSVEMQGKDTQYF. In DNA, the CDR3 is TGCAGCGTTGAAATGCAGGGTAAAGATACGCAGTATTTT. J is TRBJ2-3 and V is TRBV29-1, with D possibly TRBD1 on 5 matching bases. The CDR3 length is 13 residues. CDR1 is SQVTM, CDR2 ANQGSEA, per germline. Trimming removed 2 bases from V and 5 bases from J, with 11 bases in between.

The gene calls are TRBV9 and TRBJ2-3, with 12 bases identical to TRBD2. There are 15 residues in the CDR3. Germline CDR1 is SGDLS and CDR2 is YYNGEE. V trimming: 4 bases; J trimming: 6 bases; junction bases outside the gene matches: 6. In DNA form, the CDR3 reads TGTGCCAGCAGCTTCACTAGCGGGGGGTCGGATACGCAGTATTTT. Residues: CASSFTSGGSDTQYF.

This chain links TRBV27 with TRBJ1-5; D is perhaps TRBD1 (5 bases). Between the trimmed V and J ends, which lost 5 bases and 6 bases, there was a span of 14 bases. The CDR3 extends over 14 amino acids. Germline V gene lookup returns CDR1 MNHEY and CDR2 SMNVEV (reference sequence). CDR3 nucleotide sequence: TGTGCCAGCAGTCATCCCGGGACCGGTCAGCCCCAGCATTTT. This sequence encodes CASSHPGTGQPQHF.

The chain joins TRBV7-9 to TRBJ2-3, with 10 bases lining up with TRBD2. The junction had 4 bases not matched to a gene; V was cut back by 3 bases and J by 4 bases. The CDR3 length is 15 residues. Germline V gene data show CDR1 as SEHNR and CDR2 as FQNEAQ (reference sequence). The CDR3 protein is CASSFGTSAADTQYF. CDR3 bases: TGTGCCAGCAGCTTCGGGACTAGCGCCGCAGATACGCAGTATTTT.

This sequence joins TRBV3-1 (or the pseudogene TRBV3-2) and TRBJ1-2; 9 bases line up with TRBD1. Trimming at V came to 4 bases and at J to 8 bases, leaving 11 bases not matched to a gene. Germline V gene sequence: CDR1 LGHDT, CDR2 YNNKEL (reference sequence). The CDR3 extends over 15 amino acids. CDR3 protein: CASSPRGGTGLGYTF. The CDR3 DNA reads TGTGCCAGCAGCCCTAGAGGCGGGACAGGGCTAGGCTACACCTTC.

This sequence joins TRBV28 and TRBJ1-6; 9 positions agree with TRBD1. Germline-derived CDR1 and CDR2 are MDHEN and SYDVKM. The junction had 6 bases not matched to a gene; V was cut back by 7 bases and J by 8 bases. This CDR3 contains 14 residues. The CDR3 DNA follows: TGTGCCAGCATCACAGGGGGCGCGTATTCACCCCTCCACTTT. Translated: CASITGGAYSPLHF.

V gene TRBV6-5 combines with J gene TRBJ1-1, with no clear D. The CDR3 runs 14 residues. The V gene's germline CDR1 is MNHEY and CDR2 SVGAGI. V was trimmed by 0 bases and J by 1 base, leaving 6 bases between them. In DNA, the CDR3 is TGTGCCAGCAGTTACTCGGGCGGGAACACTGAAGCTTTCTTT. Protein product: CASSYSGGNTEAFF.

The V gene is TRBV7-9, the J gene TRBJ2-3, with TRBD1 matching 10 bases. V shed 1 base and J 6 bases; nucleotides not matched to a gene: 10. Germline V gives CDR1 SEHNR, CDR2 FQNEAQ (reference sequence). This CDR3 spans 17 amino acids. The CDR3 nucleotides read TGTGCCAGCAGCTTAGGGGTACCGGGACAGGGGTTGGATACGCAGTATTTT. Residues: CASSLGVPGQGLDTQYF.

This rearrangement joins TRBV10-2 to TRBJ2-2; TRBD2 matches 9 bases. The V segment lost 8 bases and the J segment 1 base; nucleotides outside the gene matches: 17. Germline V gene lookup returns CDR1 WSHSY and CDR2 SAAADI. This CDR3 has 19 residues. The CDR3 sequence: CASSGAVNSGSGNTGELFF. DNA of the CDR3: TGCGCCAGCTCAGGTGCAGTCAATAGCGGGAGTGGGAACACCGGGGAGCTGTTTTTT.

A few counts support this clone. The chain links TRBV2 to TRBJ1-4; D is unclear. The germline V and J ends were trimmed by 4 bases and 2 bases, with 8 bases remaining between them. This CDR3 has 14 amino acids. Germline V CDR1 and CDR2: SNHLY, FYNNEI. For the CDR3, the DNA is TGTGCCAGCAGTGTAGAGGCTACTAATGAAAAACTGTTTTTT. It codes for CASSVEATNEKLFF.

As concerns this clone: The junction departs from germline at one end; a sequencing error may be responsible. The chain has TRBV7-9 and TRBJ2-1; TRBD2 agrees at 9 bases. The CDR3 loop spans 15 amino acids. From germline, CDR1 is SEHNR and CDR2 FQNEAQ (reference sequence). CDR3 sequence reads: CASSLAGSHYNEQFF. Here the CDR3 DNA reads TGTGCCAGCAGCCTAGCGGGATCTCACTACAATGAGCAGTTCTTC.

V is TRBV30 and J is TRBJ2-1; D tentatively reads TRBD1 or TRBD2 (5 bases each). CDR1 is GTSNPN and CDR2 is SVGIG in the germline V gene (reference sequence). The CDR3 sequence is 15 residues long. Trimming removed 4 bases at V and 6 bases at J, with 19 bases between. CDR3: CAWKFGVLRGNEQFF. The CDR3 coding sequence is TGTGCCTGGAAATTCGGGGTCCTGAGGGGCAATGAGCAGTTCTTC.

V gene TRBV18 combines with J gene TRBJ2-1; 7 bases line up with TRBD2. CDR3 length: 15 residues. Germline V lookup: CDR1 KGHSH, CDR2 LQKENI. Unmatched junction bases numbered 6, after V lost 3 bases and J lost 4 bases. The CDR3 coding sequence is TGTGCCAGCTCACCTCGGGAGGCGGGGTACAATGAGCAGTTCTTC. Protein: CASSPREAGYNEQFF.

The chain couples TRBV7-7 to TRBJ2-1; 8 bases line up with TRBD1. The ends lost 5 bases at V and 9 bases at J; junction bases unmatched: 6. Germline CDR1 reads SSHAT; CDR2 reads FNYEAQ (reference sequence). CDR3 length equals 13 residues. The CDR3 spells CASSELQGGEQFF. The CDR3 DNA is TGTGCCAGCAGCGAACTACAGGGGGGTGAGCAGTTCTTC.

The chain has TRBV6-6 and TRBJ2-7; TRBD2 aligns across 12 bases. The germline V gene encodes CDR1 MNHNY and CDR2 SVGAGI (reference sequence). J lost 3 bases, V lost 2 bases, and 5 bases had no gene match. The CDR3 totals 16 residues. The CDR3, as DNA: TGTGCCAGCAGTTACCCGACTAGCGGGGGCCACTACGAGCAGTACTTC. Its protein product is CASSYPTSGGHYEQYF.

The CDR3 region is CASSSGQGGGGEQYF. The CDR3 nucleotides read TGCGCCAGCAGTTCCGGACAGGGAGGGGGAGGGGAGCAGTACTTC. The chain links TRBV5-1 to TRBJ2-7; perhaps TRBD1 as D (8 bases). With 5 bases removed from V and 7 bases from J, the gap between germline ends came to 22 bases. The length of the CDR3 is 15 residues. Looked up from germline, CDR1 is SGHRS and CDR2 is YFSETQ.

This chain joins TRBV11-1 and TRBJ1-4, with D tentatively TRBD1 (5 bases). V was cut by 1 base and J by 0 bases, with 9 bases left in between. Germline V lookup: CDR1 SGHAT, CDR2 FQDESV (reference sequence). The CDR3 has 16 residues. CDR3 loop: CASSLGDRATNEKLFF. The CDR3 coding sequence is TGTGCCAGCAGCTTAGGGGACCGAGCAACTAATGAAAAACTGTTTTTT.

The rearrangement links TRBV3-1 (or the pseudogene TRBV3-2) to TRBJ1-4; D remains ambiguous. This CDR3 is 17 amino acids long. Trimming removed 1 base at V and 8 bases at J, with 20 bases between. Per the germline V gene, CDR1 is LGHDT and CDR2 is YNNKEL (reference sequence). The CDR3 DNA is TGTGCCAGCAGCCAAGTTCGTGAGGACCTCCTGGGCGAAAAACTGTTTTTT. It translates to CASSQVREDLLGEKLFF.